Below are 19 T cell receptor beta chains sequenced from a single sample in a study of CD8+ T cells in alopecia areata (dated by TCRdb to between 2018 and 2020). This specimen's time point label, interpreted: baseline before oral tofacitinib. Libraries were prepared through the immunoSEQ multiplex PCR assay. RNA was extracted from all samples and reverse transcribed into cDNA as template for TCR sequencing. Here the immuneACCESS table is served through TCRdb, limited to in-frame sequences with V and J called. Missing clones are a known gap in these copies; in checked studies unresolved V genes cover under half, and the rest lacks a known reason. In this sample the table shows 250,000 or so clones, roughly two thirds of which occur a single time. Around 1.2% of the sample comes from the top ten. Specimen: CD4+ T cells sorted from blood, collected at week 0. The receptors were gathered from a human donor with alopecia areata.

The rearrangement uses TRBV7-9 and TRBJ2-1; TRBD1 is a possible D gene (6 bases). This CDR3 is built from 11 residues. Trimming left V 1 base short and J 15 bases short, with 10 bases between. The germline V gene encodes CDR1 SEHNR and CDR2 FQNEAQ (reference sequence). The DNA for the CDR3 is TGTGCCAGCAGCTTAGGGGACAACCGGTTCTTC. As protein: CASSLGDNRFF.

This clone has just one count. The chain recombines TRBV2 with TRBJ1-4; D gene unclear. This CDR3 comprises 16 residues. The V gene lost 7 bases and the J gene lost 0 bases, with 15 bases spanning the gap. From germline, CDR1 is SNHLY and CDR2 FYNNEI. Here the CDR3 reads CASKNVITATNEKLFF. CDR3 nucleotide sequence: TGTGCCAGCAAGAATGTCATCACCGCAACTAATGAAAAACTGTTTTTT. Using reference TRBV2 and TRBJ1-4 for the parts outside the CDR3, the full variable domain is EPEVTQTPSHQVTQMGQEVILRCVPISNHLYFYWYRQILGQKVEFLVSFYNNEISEKSEIFDDQFSVERPDGSNFTLKIRSTKLEDSAMYFCASKNVITATNEKLFFGSGTQLSVL.

The rearrangement uses TRBV4-1 and TRBJ2-7, with 9 bases identical to TRBD2. Trimming took 6 bases from V and 0 from J; bases not matched to a gene: 12. There are 17 residues in the CDR3. Germline loops: CDR1 MGHRA, CDR2 YSYEKL. The CDR3 is CASSPIFSGGSSYEQYF. For the CDR3, the DNA is TGCGCCAGCAGTCCCATCTTTAGCGGGGGAAGCTCCTACGAGCAGTACTTC.

V and J are TRBV9 and TRBJ2-1, with D unresolved. The germline CDR1 and CDR2 sequences are SGDLS and YYNGEE. Trimming shortened V by 0 bases and J by 11 bases, and 9 bases separated the two germline ends. The CDR3 length is 12 residues. For the CDR3, the DNA is TGTGCCAGCAGCGTAGAACCCTACCAGCAGTTCTTC. Its protein is CASSVEPYQQFF.

The V and J genes are TRBV29-1 and TRBJ2-7, with D hard to call. Trimming shortened V by 0 bases and J by 7 bases, and 7 bases separated the two germline ends. The CDR3 consists of 11 residues. The germline V gene has CDR1 SQVTM and CDR2 ANQGSEA. The CDR3 reads CSVEDPPEQYF. Here the CDR3 DNA reads TGCAGCGTTGAAGATCCCCCAGAGCAGTACTTC.

This chain links TRBV9 with TRBJ2-7; D may be TRBD2 (5 bases). Deletions cut 4 bases from V and 2 bases from J, with 10 bases between. The germline gives CDR1 SGDLS, CDR2 YYNGEE. This CDR3 contains 13 residues. The DNA of the CDR3 is TGTGCCAGCAGCCCGGACTTTGCCTACGAGCAGTACTTC. Translated: CASSPDFAYEQYF.

This clone has a handful of counts. The chain's CDR3 is CAWSPITDTQYF. The CDR3 DNA sequence: TGTGCCTGGAGCCCAATCACAGATACGCAGTATTTT. V usage is TRBV30 and J usage is TRBJ2-3; D gene uncertain. CDR1 is GTSNPN, CDR2 SVGIG, per germline (reference sequence). The CDR3 contains 12 residues. Trimming left V 3 bases short and J 2 bases short, with 6 bases between. Using reference TRBV30 and TRBJ2-3 for the parts outside the CDR3, the full variable domain is SQTIHQWPATLVQPVGSPLSLECTVEGTSNPNLYWYRQAAGRGLQLLFYSVGIGQISSEVPQNLSASRPQDRQFILSSKKLLLSDSGFYLCAWSPITDTQYFGPGTRLTVL.

This chain connects TRBV5-8 to TRBJ1-6; D remains ambiguous. V shed 1 base and J shed 7 bases, with 3 bases lying between them. Germline V CDR1 and CDR2: SGHTS, YDEGEE. CDR3 length: 12 residues. CDR3 amino acids: CASSLSNSPLHF. CDR3 sequence (DNA): TGTGCCAGCAGCTTGTCCAATTCACCCCTCCACTTT.

This clone has more than one count but fewer than ten. The gene calls are TRBV5-1 and TRBJ1-1; 7 nucleotides align to TRBD1. Trimming at V came to 6 bases and at J to 1 base, leaving 3 bases not matched to a gene. Germline CDR1 SGHRS, CDR2 YFSETQ. The CDR3 runs 13 residues. The CDR3 protein is CASTGQANTEAFF. DNA for the CDR3: TGCGCCAGCACAGGACAGGCGAACACTGAAGCTTTCTTT.

This rearrangement joins TRBV30 to TRBJ2-7; D might be TRBD1 or TRBD2, each matching 5 bases. The V gene lost 2 bases and the J gene lost 2 bases, with 7 bases spanning the gap. The germline V gene has CDR1 GTSNPN and CDR2 SVGIG (reference sequence). The CDR3 is 12 amino acids. In DNA form, the CDR3 reads TGTGCCTGGAGTTCGGGACCCTACGAGCAGTACTTC. Its translation is CAWSSGPYEQYF. Variable domain in full (rest from reference TRBV30 and TRBJ2-7): SQTIHQWPATLVQPVGSPLSLECTVEGTSNPNLYWYRQAAGRGLQLLFYSVGIGQISSEVPQNLSASRPQDRQFILSSKKLLLSDSGFYLCAWSSGPYEQYFGPGTRLTVT.

The V gene is TRBV9, the J gene TRBJ2-4, with TRBD2 as a possible D gene (6 bases). With 4 bases removed from V and 8 bases from J, the gap between germline ends came to 16 bases. This CDR3 is 14 amino acids long. Germline CDR1 reads SGDLS; CDR2 reads YYNGEE. The CDR3 DNA reads TGTGCCAGCAGCACGGAGGTACGGGGGTACATTCAGTACTTC. Translating it yields CASSTEVRGYIQYF.

The chain combines TRBV2 with TRBJ1-5, with D unclear. With 5 bases removed from V and 6 bases from J, the gap between germline ends came to 11 bases. CDR3 length equals 13 residues. The V gene's germline CDR1 is SNHLY and CDR2 FYNNEI. The CDR3 reads CASSPGLGQPQHF. The DNA for the CDR3 is TGTGCCAGCAGTCCTGGGTTGGGTCAGCCCCAGCATTTT.

The chain couples TRBV5-1 to TRBJ2-1; D might be TRBD2 (5 bases). V was shortened by 2 bases and J by 5 bases, with 8 bases between the two germline ends. Per the germline V gene, CDR1 is SGHRS and CDR2 is YFSETQ. CDR3 length: 13 amino acids. The CDR3 nucleotides are TGCGCCAGCAGCTTCGAGGGAGACAATGAGCAGTTCTTC. Protein product: CASSFEGDNEQFF.

This clone was recorded a few times. V gene TRBV2 combines with J gene TRBJ2-3; TRBD1 is a possible D gene (7 bases). There are 12 residues in the CDR3. Germline-derived CDR1 and CDR2 are SNHLY and FYNNEI. V was clipped by 8 bases and J by 8 bases, with 14 bases between them. CDR3 loop: CASGGTAGTQYF. CDR3 sequence (DNA): TGTGCCAGCGGGGGGACAGCGGGTACGCAGTATTTT.

The rearrangement links TRBV9 to TRBJ1-5, with 7 positions matching TRBD1. In germline, CDR1 is SGDLS, CDR2 YYNGEE. The CDR3 is 15 residues long. J gave up 8 bases and V 0 bases, and 8 bases lay outside the gene matches. The CDR3 region is CASSVGGQVREPQHF. CDR3 DNA sequence: TGTGCCAGCAGCGTAGGAGGACAGGTTCGTGAGCCCCAGCATTTT.

J is TRBJ1-5 and V is TRBV30, with 8 bases lining up with TRBD1. V lost 3 bases and J lost 2; bases outside the gene matches: 6. CDR1 is GTSNPN and CDR2 is SVGIG in the germline V gene (reference sequence). The CDR3 sequence is 15 residues long. The chain's CDR3 is CAWSMTGVGNQPQHF. The CDR3 DNA follows: TGTGCCTGGAGCATGACAGGGGTCGGCAATCAGCCCCAGCATTTT.

V is TRBV29-1 and J is TRBJ1-1, with TRBD1 matching 8 bases. CDR1 is SQVTM and CDR2 is ANQGSEA in the germline V gene. V shed 7 bases and J 1 base; nucleotides not matched to a gene: 8. This CDR3 comprises 14 residues. The CDR3 is CSGTGGGPNTEAFF. The CDR3 DNA reads TGCAGCGGAACAGGGGGTGGACCGAACACTGAAGCTTTCTTT. Full variable domain (rest looked up from reference TRBV29-1 and TRBJ1-1): SAVISQKPSRDICQRGTSLTIQCQVDSQVTMMFWYRQQPGQSLTLIATANQGSEATYESGFVIDKFPISRPNLTFSTLTVSNMSPEDSSIYLCSGTGGGPNTEAFFGQGTRLTVV.

For the CDR3, the DNA is TGTGCCAGCAGCCTACCGGGACACGAGCAGTTCTTC. This sequence encodes CASSLPGHEQFF. The chain is built from TRBV11-2 and TRBJ2-1; maybe TRBD1 (6 bases). Trimming took off 5 bases at V and 10 bases at J, with 12 bases between the two ends. CDR3 size: 12 residues. Germline V gene sequence: CDR1 SGHAT, CDR2 FQNNGV.

This clone was detected a few times. This chain joins TRBV5-1 and TRBJ2-3; unclear D gene. Looked up from germline, CDR1 is SGHRS and CDR2 is YFSETQ. V was pared by 4 bases and J by 6 bases, with 6 bases between. This CDR3 spans 11 amino acids. CDR3 protein: CASSPGDTQYF. The CDR3 DNA is TGCGCCAGCAGCCCCGGGGATACGCAGTATTTT.